The rows below give T cell receptor beta chains drawn from one sample of a study of shared clonotypes between healthy human individuals. TCRdb's table, derived via immunoSEQ multiplex PCR, lists solely in-frame clones and lacks some. Of 450,000 to 500,000 clones in the sample, around 85% were seen once. The sequenced material came from PBMCs. These receptors came from a woman aged 35 to 49 in good health. Some clones in this sample may be carry-over from other donors' samples. Both conserved end residues are part of each CDR3.

TRBV6-5	14	CASSENRDPLEAFF
TRBV5-4	14	CASSGGGRSDEQYF
TRBV5-1	13	CASSLVAGDTQYF
TRBV11-2	13	CASSLTGANVLTF
TRBV5-4	16	CASSRPLGINNNEQFF
TRBV4-1	17	CASSQRLAGSSYNEQFF
TRBV28	16	CASSLAGTILNEKLFF
TRBV29-1	12	CSVGMRNTEAFF
TRBV7-9	12	CASSPASDTQYF
TRBV2	15	CASNQDARGNQPQHF
TRBV10-3	14	CAINHGDLNNEQFF
TRBV25-1	15	CASSELNRIYNEQFF
TRBV11-2	15	CASSFLAGGYNEQFF
TRBV10-3	16	CAISESIRVNTGELFF
TRBV27	17	CASRWSDYKSFWYEQYF
TRBV19	14	CASSRQGLGEKLFF